Presented here are 28 T cell receptor beta chains from one specimen sequenced in a study of control samples from healthy donors and cancer patients. Profiling relied on immunoSEQ multiplex PCR, and the TCRdb table lists in-frame clones only, not all of them. The sample lists 120,000 to 150,000 clones, 93% seen once, with around 5.4% in the top ten. The sequencing input was blood. The receptor set was obtained from a young man in good health.

The rearrangement joins TRBV27 to TRBJ1-1, with TRBD1 identical over 12 bases. V lost 5 bases and J lost 4; bases outside the gene matches: 11. The CDR3 contains 17 residues. From germline, CDR1 is MNHEY and CDR2 SMNVEV (reference sequence). The CDR3 nucleotides are TGTGCCAGCAGTAAGACCGGGACAGGGGGCGCGATCACTGAAGCTTTCTTT. It specifies CASSKTGTGGAITEAFF.

The chain combines TRBV13 with TRBJ1-5, with TRBD1 matching 7 bases. This CDR3 comprises 14 residues. With 5 bases clipped from V and 2 bases from J, the junction kept 3 bases outside the gene matches. Germline CDR1 is PRHDT and CDR2 is FYEKMQ (reference sequence). The CDR3 coding sequence is TGTGCCAGCAGCGAAGGGACAGGCAATCAGCCCCAGCATTTT. Translation: CASSEGTGNQPQHF. Using reference TRBV13 and TRBJ1-5 for the parts outside the CDR3, the full variable domain is AAGVIQSPRHLIKEKRETATLKCYPIPRHDTVYWYQQGPGQDPQFLISFYEKMQSDKGSIPDRFSAQQFSDYHSELNMSSLELGDSALYFCASSEGTGNQPQHFGDGTRLSIL.

The gene calls are TRBV4-2 and TRBJ2-5; unclear D gene. Per germline, CDR1 LGHNA and CDR2 YNFKEQ. The ends were cut back, 0 bases at V and 3 bases at J, with 11 bases in the middle. The CDR3 is 15 residues long. CDR3 coding DNA: TGTGCCAGCAGCCAAGAAGGGCAAAGGGAAGAGACCCAGTACTTC. It encodes CASSQEGQREETQYF.

The chain uses TRBV5-1 and TRBJ2-1, with TRBD1 matching 7 bases. CDR1 and CDR2 (germline): SGHRS, YFSETQ. V trimming: 2 bases; J trimming: 7 bases; junction bases outside the gene matches: 6. This CDR3 spans 14 amino acids. As DNA, the CDR3 is TGCGCCAGCAGCTTCCGAAGGGGGCCAAATGAGCAGTTCTTC. Its protein is CASSFRRGPNEQFF.

The gene calls are TRBV19 and TRBJ1-1, with a weak D call TRBD1 (5 bases). In germline, CDR1 is LNHDA, CDR2 SQIVND (reference sequence). CDR3 size: 14 residues. Trimming pared 7 bases from V and 1 base from J, leaving 13 bases between. CDR3: CASTVRGGNTEAFF. CDR3 DNA: TGTGCCAGTACCGTACGGGGGGGGAACACTGAAGCTTTCTTT.

The V and J genes are TRBV20-1 and TRBJ2-7; unclear D gene. This CDR3 has 10 amino acids. V dropped 2 bases and J dropped 6 bases, with 5 bases sitting between them. Germline loops: CDR1 DFQATT, CDR2 SNEGSKA (reference sequence). CDR3 sequence: CSARYGEQYF. CDR3 DNA: TGCAGTGCTAGATATGGCGAGCAGTACTTC.

This chain uses TRBV5-8 with TRBJ2-3, with TRBD2 matching over 7 bases. Germline V gene data show CDR1 as SGHTS and CDR2 as YDEGEE. CDR3 length equals 15 residues. The J segment lost 5 bases and the V segment lost 0 bases, leaving 6 bases of the junction unmatched. The chain's CDR3 is CASSLGGSGGDTQYF. CDR3 coding DNA: TGTGCCAGCAGCTTGGGCGGGAGTGGAGGAGATACGCAGTATTTT.

V and J are TRBV23-1 and TRBJ1-4; D might be TRBD1 (6 bases). TRBV23-1 is annotated as an ORF whose role is uncertain. The CDR3 has 14 amino acids. Between the trimmed V and J ends, which lost 8 bases and 1 base, there was a span of 11 bases. The CDR3 here is CASDRNQTNEKLFF. CDR3 DNA: TGCGCCAGCGACAGGAATCAAACTAATGAAAAACTGTTTTTT.

The chain couples TRBV4-1 to TRBJ1-1, with 7 bases lining up with TRBD1. V lost 4 bases, J lost 5 bases, and 10 bases stayed unmatched. In germline, CDR1 is MGHRA, CDR2 YSYEKL. The CDR3 contains 15 residues. CDR3 sequence: CASSPRQGAKTEAFF. The CDR3 DNA reads as TGCGCCAGCAGCCCTAGACAGGGAGCAAAAACTGAAGCTTTCTTT.

The J gene is TRBJ1-4, the V gene TRBV4-2; no clear D. This CDR3 is 14 amino acids long. CDR1 is LGHNA, CDR2 YNFKEQ, per germline. Trimming shortened V by 1 base and J by 6 bases, and 9 bases separated the two germline ends. The CDR3 coding sequence is TGTGCCAGCAGCCAAGTTTCCTCGGATGAAAAACTGTTTTTT. Translating gives CASSQVSSDEKLFF.

The genes are TRBV19 and TRBJ1-1; D is unresolved. Germline CDR1 is LNHDA and CDR2 is SQIVND (reference sequence). V lost 3 bases to trimming and J lost 6 bases, with 5 bases between them. This CDR3 is built from 11 residues. The CDR3 region is CASSIGSEAFF. In nucleotides, the CDR3 is TGTGCCAGTAGTATCGGCTCTGAAGCTTTCTTT.

This clone was counted once. This chain uses TRBV7-9 with TRBJ1-4; 9 nucleotides align to TRBD1. The CDR3 loop spans 15 amino acids. The V and J ends lost 6 bases and 5 bases, in that order; junction bases with no gene match: 7. CDR1 SEHNR and CDR2 FQNEAQ come from the germline V gene (reference sequence). The CDR3 DNA follows: TGTGCCAGCAGTCCACCGGGACAGGGAAATGAAAAACTGTTTTTT. This encodes CASSPPGQGNEKLFF.

This rearrangement joins TRBV30 to TRBJ1-2, with unresolved D. The CDR3 extends over 13 amino acids. V was trimmed by 4 bases and J by 1 base, leaving 10 bases between them. Germline V lookup: CDR1 GTSNPN, CDR2 SVGIG (reference sequence). The CDR3 bases are TGTGCCTGGAACGGGGATAATAACTATGGCTACACCTTC. It codes for CAWNGDNNYGYTF. The variable domain in full, with the rest retrieved from reference TRBV30 and TRBJ1-2, is SQTIHQWPATLVQPVGSPLSLECTVEGTSNPNLYWYRQAAGRGLQLLFYSVGIGQISSEVPQNLSASRPQDRQFILSSKKLLLSDSGFYLCAWNGDNNYGYTFGSGTRLTVV.

The V call is TRBV18, the J call TRBJ1-1; a weak D match, TRBD1 (6 bases). Trimming stripped 8 bases from V and 4 bases from J, with 14 bases between. CDR1 and CDR2 (germline): KGHSH, LQKENI. The CDR3 runs 13 residues. CDR3 loop: CASVEAGVTEAFF. CDR3 bases: TGTGCCAGCGTGGAGGCAGGGGTCACTGAAGCTTTCTTT.

The chain couples TRBV24-1 to TRBJ1-3; 8 bases line up with TRBD1. From germline, CDR1 is KGHDR and CDR2 SFDVKD. The length of the CDR3 is 16 residues. V lost 4 bases and J lost 3; bases outside the gene matches: 7. CDR3 protein: CATSDLDRDYGNTIYF. The CDR3 DNA follows: TGTGCCACCAGTGACTTGGACAGGGACTATGGAAACACCATATATTTT.

This clone appeared once. The chain employs TRBV28 and TRBJ1-4; D is unclear. Trimming took 4 bases from V and 11 from J, leaving 17 bases between them. This CDR3 comprises 14 residues. CDR1 is MDHEN, CDR2 SYDVKM, per germline. The DNA for the CDR3 is TGTGCCAGCAGTTCGCCCCTCGCGGAGGCGAAACTGTTTTTT. Residues: CASSSPLAEAKLFF.

The V call is TRBV13, the J call TRBJ2-1; D is unresolved. The CDR3 consists of 14 residues. Germline V gives CDR1 PRHDT, CDR2 FYEKMQ (reference sequence). Trimming shortened V by 1 base and J by 8 bases, and 12 bases separated the two germline ends. In nucleotides, the CDR3 is TGTGCCAGCAGCTTAGTATTAAGGGTCGATGAGCAGTTCTTC. This sequence encodes CASSLVLRVDEQFF.

The V gene is TRBV6-5, the J gene TRBJ2-1; 9 bases fit TRBD2. The CDR3 has 12 amino acids. The germline V gene has CDR1 MNHEY and CDR2 SVGAGI. The V gene end was trimmed by 9 bases and the J gene end by 7 bases; junction bases not matched to a gene: 4. CDR3 in amino acids: CASRLAGNEQFF. The CDR3 nucleotides read TGTGCCAGTCGTCTAGCGGGAAATGAGCAGTTCTTC.

In this sample, this clone turned up once. A read error may account for a junction end that differs from germline. This chain connects TRBV27 to TRBJ2-7, with no clear D. This CDR3 comprises 10 residues. Looked up from germline, CDR1 is MNHEY and CDR2 is SMNVEV (reference sequence). The CDR3 here is CASGFHEQYF. The CDR3 DNA reads as TGTGCCAGCGGTTTTCACGAGCAGTACTTC.

V and J are TRBV2 and TRBJ2-3, with D perhaps matching TRBD2 (7 bases). V was pared by 7 bases and J by 7 bases, with 27 bases between. CDR3 length equals 17 residues. The germline V gene has CDR1 SNHLY and CDR2 FYNNEI. In nucleotides, the CDR3 is TGTGCCAGCACCGAGAACCTGGGGGGGCGGGGAAGGAATACGCAGTATTTT. This codes for CASTENLGGRGRNTQYF.

The J gene is TRBJ2-1, the V gene TRBV6-4; 8 bases fit TRBD2. This CDR3 has 14 amino acids. Unmatched junction bases numbered 9, after V lost 6 bases and J lost 8 bases. Germline V gives CDR1 MRHNA, CDR2 SNTAGT. DNA of the CDR3: TGTGCCAGCAGCTACAGCGGGAGCACGGATGAGCAGTTCTTC. Its translation: CASSYSGSTDEQFF.

This chain uses TRBV27 with TRBJ2-3, with D possibly matching TRBD2 (6 bases). V was trimmed by 8 bases and J by 2 bases, leaving 11 bases between them. This CDR3 contains 13 residues. Germline V gives CDR1 MNHEY, CDR2 SMNVEV (reference sequence). The CDR3 sequence: CASGDWATDTQYF. The CDR3 DNA sequence: TGTGCCAGCGGGGACTGGGCCACAGATACGCAGTATTTT.

The genes are TRBV9 and TRBJ2-3, with a tentative D call TRBD2 (6 bases). The CDR3 is made up of 20 amino acids. V lost 3 bases and J lost 3, with 29 bases in between. Germline CDR1 is SGDLS and CDR2 is YYNGEE. This chain's CDR3 is CASSATPWVSGVISTDTQYF. As DNA, the CDR3 is TGTGCCAGCAGCGCGACCCCCTGGGTGTCGGGGGTAATAAGTACAGATACGCAGTATTTT. Full variable domain (outside the CDR3, taken from reference TRBV9 and TRBJ2-3): DSGVTQTPKHLITATGQRVTLRCSPRSGDLSVYWYQQSLDQGLQFLIQYYNGEERAKGNILERFSAQQFPDLHSELNLSSLELGDSALYFCASSATPWVSGVISTDTQYFGPGTRLTVL.

This clone was counted between two and nine times. J is TRBJ1-1 and V is TRBV6-6, with no clear D. Trimming cost V 8 bases and J 12 bases, with 19 bases left between them. The CDR3 is made up of 12 amino acids. Germline V gene sequence: CDR1 MNHNY, CDR2 SVGAGI (reference sequence). This CDR3 is CASSSTGPSSFF. The CDR3 bases are TGTGCCAGCTCATCCACCGGGCCGTCATCTTTCTTT.

This clone is termed medium-sized. The genes are TRBV2 and TRBJ2-7; the D gene is possibly TRBD2 (5 bases). This CDR3 is built from 14 residues. V lost 3 bases and J 4 bases, leaving 13 bases between the germline ends. CDR1 is SNHLY, CDR2 FYNNEI, per germline. CDR3 DNA: TGTGCCAGCAGTGATACTAGTCTCAATTACGAGCAGTACTTC. As protein: CASSDTSLNYEQYF.

This sequence joins TRBV11-1 and TRBJ2-1, with 13 bases identical to TRBD2. J lost 6 bases, V lost 5 bases, and 4 bases had no gene match. The CDR3 covers 15 residues. Germline lookup yields CDR1 SGHAT and CDR2 FQDESV (reference sequence). CDR3 DNA sequence: TGTGCCAGCAGCATCCGACTAGCGGGGGGCAATGAGCAGTTCTTC. Its protein product is CASSIRLAGGNEQFF.

The chain recombines TRBV18 with TRBJ1-1; D call uncertain. Germline V gene data show CDR1 as KGHSH and CDR2 as LQKENI. The CDR3 is made up of 16 amino acids. V shed 3 bases and J shed 4 bases, with 18 bases lying between them. CDR3 DNA sequence: TGTGCCAGCTCACCGTCTTTTGGGGAGGTTGGCACTGAAGCTTTCTTT. Residues: CASSPSFGEVGTEAFF.

The chain is built from TRBV5-1 and TRBJ1-1, with D possibly matching TRBD1 (5 bases). V was shortened by 0 bases and J by 1 base, with 10 bases between the two germline ends. The germline V gene encodes CDR1 SGHRS and CDR2 YFSETQ. The CDR3 runs to 15 residues. The DNA for the CDR3 is TGCGCCAGCAGCTTGGGGGCAGGGTCGAACACTGAAGCTTTCTTT. Encoded protein: CASSLGAGSNTEAFF.